The TCR beta chain described here comes from a study of blood T cells in healthy people across ages. About the study: About one barcoded beta molecule per two T cells came from capture by template switching.

Together with a sample-barcoded 5' primer, a J-beta primer mix was included in a second PCR lasting about 7 to 11 cycles. A single record per CDR3 protein comes from TCRdb applying MiXCR to the 5' RACE reads. The repertoire has about a million distinct CDR3 sequences, 45% to 60% of them found once; the top ten carry about a fifth. This CDR3 is 11 amino acids long. V lost 7 bases, J lost 7 bases, and 13 bases lay in between. Germline CDR1 reads SQVTM; CDR2 reads ANQGSEA. Sequences were obtained from blood. The clonotype was recovered from a woman aged 60-75 years in good health. The chain carries TRBV29-1 and TRBJ1-2, with D possibly TRBD1 on 5 matching bases. CDR3 protein: CSGGGALGYTF. The CDR3 coding sequence is TGCAGCGGGGGAGGGGCGCTTGGCTACACCTTC. Variable domain in full (rest from reference TRBV29-1 and TRBJ1-2): SAVISQKPSRDICQRGTSLTIQCQVDSQVTMMFWYRQQPGQSLTLIATANQGSEATYESGFVIDKFPISRPNLTFSTLTVSNMSPEDSSIYLCSGGGALGYTFGSGTRLTVV.